These 5 T cell receptor beta chains were all obtained from the same sample, sequenced in a study of blood T cells in healthy people across ages. A second PCR, run for about 7 to 11 cycles, used a sample-barcoded 5' primer plus a J-beta primer mix. TCRdb re-analysed the 5' RACE reads in MiXCR, keeping a single row per CDR3 protein. The table has around 800,000 distinct CDR3 sequences, roughly 60% seen once. The sample consisted of blood. The receptors derive from a man aged 25 to 40 in good health.

CDR3 bases: TGCAGCGTTGTGGGGGGGTTTCATTCCAGCTATGGCTACACCTTC. It encodes CSVVGGFHSSYGYTF. The chain carries TRBV29-1 and TRBJ1-2, with D maybe TRBD1 (5 bases). The V end lost 4 bases, the J end lost 4 bases, and 19 bases lay between the germline ends. CDR3 size: 15 residues. Germline CDR1 SQVTM, CDR2 ANQGSEA.

This clonotype was observed once. The rearrangement links TRBV27 to TRBJ1-1; possibly TRBD1 for D (6 bases). The CDR3 covers 15 residues. The V gene's germline CDR1 is MNHEY and CDR2 SMNVEV (reference sequence). V lost 4 bases and J 0 bases, leaving 12 bases between the germline ends. The CDR3 nucleotides read TGTGCCAGCAGTTCGTCGGGACAAATGAACACTGAAGCTTTCTTT. Protein sequence: CASSSSGQMNTEAFF.

This clonotype showed up just once. The chain uses TRBV15 and TRBJ1-5; D perhaps matches TRBD1 (6 bases). The CDR3 covers 15 residues. From germline, CDR1 is LNHNV and CDR2 YYDKDF (reference sequence). V lost 4 bases, J lost 5 bases, and 15 bases lay in between. This CDR3 is CATSTTGTFDQPQHF. In nucleotides, the CDR3 is TGTGCCACCAGCACAACAGGGACGTTCGATCAGCCCCAGCATTTT.

The CDR3: CASRTKGGGGNYEQYF. Written as DNA, the CDR3 is TGTGCCAGCAGAACCAAAGGGGGCGGGGGAAATTACGAGCAGTACTTC. The rearrangement links TRBV7-2 to TRBJ2-7; either TRBD1 or TRBD2 may fit D (7 bases each). The CDR3 runs to 16 residues. Trimming left V 6 bases short and J 4 bases short, with 22 bases between. Germline loops: CDR1 SGHTA, CDR2 FQGNSA.

This clonotype occurred a few times. The chain uses TRBV9 and TRBJ2-5, with a weak D call TRBD2 (5 bases). CDR1 is SGDLS and CDR2 is YYNGEE in the germline V gene. The length of the CDR3 is 15 residues. V was pared by 0 bases and J by 4 bases, with 13 bases between. In DNA form, the CDR3 reads TGTGCCAGCAGCGTAGCCTCTAGCTCTGGAGAGACCCAGTACTTC. Protein sequence: CASSVASSSGETQYF.